The next 15 T cell receptor beta chains were all read from a single sample in a study of T cells in Graves' hyperthyroidism and ophthalmopathy. Amplified regions were TCR beta CDR3 sequences from RNA transcripts. Researchers ran a first-round RT-PCR on the TCR CDR3 using the HTBI primer set. TCRdb re-called the multiplex PCR reads through MiXCR, storing one row per CDR3 protein. This sample has a few hundred thousand distinct CDR3 sequences, with just over 14% found just once. The sample consisted of blood. The receptors shown here come from a woman in her thirties or forties with Graves' hyperthyroidism that later progressed to Graves' ophthalmopathy.

This clonotype has a count of ten or more. The rearrangement joins TRBV10-3 to TRBJ2-3; 7 nucleotides line up with TRBD1. Trimming cost V 6 bases and J 1 base; bases outside gene matches: 4. CDR3 size: 14 residues. Germline V gene lookup returns CDR1 ENHRY and CDR2 SYGVKD. CDR3 protein: CAIRAGGGTDTQYF. The DNA of the CDR3 is TGTGCCATCAGGGCAGGGGGAGGCACAGATACGCAGTATTTT.

The chain couples TRBV7-2 to TRBJ1-2; a possible D gene is TRBD1 (5 bases). The V end was cut by 0 bases, the J end by 6 bases, with 14 bases between. Looked up from germline, CDR1 is SGHTA and CDR2 is FQGNSA. This CDR3 is 15 amino acids long. The CDR3 reads CASSLAGRRGDGYTF. As DNA, the CDR3 is TGTGCCAGCAGCTTAGCGGGAAGGAGGGGAGATGGCTACACCTTC.

This clonotype appeared many times. This chain connects TRBV12-3 or TRBV12-4 to TRBJ2-3; the D is unclear. The CDR3 covers 16 residues. With 0 bases removed from V and 3 bases from J, the gap between germline ends came to 13 bases. In DNA form, the CDR3 reads TGTGCCAGCAGTTTAGCCGTTAGCATCGGGACAGATACGCAGTATTTT. Translated, it gives CASSLAVSIGTDTQYF.

This clonotype was observed many times. The chain carries TRBV27 and TRBJ2-2; 10 bases are a match to TRBD2. This CDR3 contains 15 residues. Germline V gene data show CDR1 as MNHEY and CDR2 as SMNVEV (reference sequence). Trimming cost V 2 bases and J 7 bases; bases outside gene matches: 4. The CDR3, as DNA: TGTGCCAGCAGTTTAAGGACTAGCGGAGGCGGGGAGCTGTTTTTT. It translates to CASSLRTSGGGELFF.

The J gene is TRBJ1-2, the V gene TRBV5-1; 12 bases align to TRBD1. With V trimmed by 3 bases and J by 7 bases, 7 bases remained unmatched. The CDR3 runs 15 residues. CDR1 and CDR2 from the germline V gene are SGHRS and YFSETQ. The CDR3 region is CASSSRGQGALGYTF. CDR3 nucleotide sequence: TGCGCCAGCAGCTCGAGGGGACAGGGGGCGCTTGGCTACACCTTC.

This clonotype was recorded many times. The chain links TRBV4-1 to TRBJ1-2; D is unclear. Trimming stripped 5 bases from V and 2 bases from J, with 18 bases between. The germline gives CDR1 MGHRA, CDR2 YSYEKL. This CDR3 region has 16 residues. CDR3 protein: CASSSYVGDLNYGYTF. DNA of the CDR3: TGCGCCAGCAGCTCCTATGTTGGGGATTTGAACTATGGCTACACCTTC.

This clonotype turned up a few times. This chain joins TRBV4-1 and TRBJ1-5; D is unresolved. Between the trimmed V and J ends, which lost 3 bases and 9 bases, there was a span of 15 bases. CDR1 MGHRA and CDR2 YSYEKL come from the germline V gene. This CDR3 spans 14 amino acids. The chain's CDR3 is CASSQGPLLRPQHF. CDR3 coding DNA: TGCGCCAGCAGCCAGGGTCCCCTTTTGCGGCCCCAGCATTTT.

This clonotype was recorded a few times. The chain combines TRBV27 with TRBJ1-2; D possibly corresponds to TRBD1 (6 bases). CDR3 size: 12 residues. Germline CDR1 reads MNHEY; CDR2 reads SMNVEV (reference sequence). With 9 bases removed from V and 2 bases from J, the gap between germline ends came to 10 bases. The CDR3 region is CASRTGNYGYTF. The CDR3 DNA is TGTGCCAGTCGAACAGGGAACTATGGCTACACCTTC.

This clonotype was seen repeatedly, ten times or more. The chain is built from TRBV18 and TRBJ1-5; D remains unclear. V was cut by 1 base and J by 5 bases, with 15 bases left in between. Germline V CDR1 and CDR2: KGHSH, LQKENI. This CDR3 has 16 amino acids. This CDR3 reads CASSPLALAGDQPQHF. CDR3 nucleotide sequence: TGTGCCAGCTCACCACTTGCTTTGGCCGGCGATCAGCCCCAGCATTTT.

The sample holds many counts of this clonotype. The V call is TRBV29-1, the J call TRBJ2-1; 11 nucleotides align to TRBD2. The germline V gene encodes CDR1 SQVTM and CDR2 ANQGSEA. Trimming took 2 bases from V and 6 from J; bases not matched to a gene: 6. The CDR3 sequence is 15 residues long. CDR3 in amino acids: CSVEILTSGGNEQFF. The DNA for the CDR3 is TGCAGCGTTGAAATATTAACTAGCGGGGGCAATGAGCAGTTCTTC.

Written as DNA, the CDR3 is TGTGCCAGCAGTTTAGTGGGAGTGAAAGAGACCCAGTACTTC. As protein: CASSLVGVKETQYF. This sequence joins TRBV28 and TRBJ2-5; maybe TRBD2 (5 bases). Germline V gene sequence: CDR1 MDHEN, CDR2 SYDVKM. V lost 2 bases and J 3 bases, leaving 10 bases between the germline ends. There are 14 residues in the CDR3.

This clonotype was observed many times. The V gene is TRBV30, the J gene TRBJ1-3, with D perhaps matching TRBD1 (6 bases). V was clipped by 0 bases and J by 2 bases, with 8 bases between them. The CDR3 is made up of 14 amino acids. CDR1 GTSNPN and CDR2 SVGIG come from the germline V gene (reference sequence). The DNA of the CDR3 is TGTGCCTGGAGTGTCGGGGGGCCTGGAAACACCATATATTTT. Residues: CAWSVGGPGNTIYF.

As regards this clonotype: This may stem from a read error, because a much larger clone lies one nucleotide away. This rearrangement joins TRBV6-1 to TRBJ2-2, with 8 bases fitting TRBD2. Germline V gene sequence: CDR1 MNHNS, CDR2 SASEGT. The J segment lost 6 bases and the V segment lost 10 bases, leaving 16 bases of the junction unmatched. This CDR3 is built from 16 residues. DNA for the CDR3: TGTGCCACCGGTCGGCGAAGTAGCGGGACCGCCGGGGAGCTGTTTTTT. Its protein product is CATGRRSSGTAGELFF.

The chain has TRBV6-2 or TRBV6-3 and TRBJ1-2; D possibly corresponds to TRBD1 (5 bases). V gave up 5 bases and J gave up 6 bases, with 16 bases separating them. The CDR3 is 14 amino acids. Germline values: CDR1 MNHEY, CDR2 SVGEGT. The CDR3 DNA reads as TGTGCCAGCAGTGCGGGACGGGCAAACCATGGCTACACCTTC. Residues: CASSAGRANHGYTF.

This clonotype was seen just once. The chain has TRBV5-1 and TRBJ2-1; TRBD2 matches 7 bases. The length of the CDR3 is 16 residues. The germline V gene has CDR1 SGHRS and CDR2 YFSETQ. V dropped 1 base and J dropped 3; count of bases not matched to a gene: 7. The CDR3 is CASSLRLGGSYNEQFF. The DNA of the CDR3 is TGCGCCAGCAGCTTGCGGCTCGGCGGGAGCTACAATGAGCAGTTCTTC.